This record looks at one T cell receptor (beta chain) sequence and its context. Germline CDR1 reads SNHLY; CDR2 reads FYNNEI. The CDR3 has 11 amino acids. Trimming removed 6 bases at V and 15 bases at J, with 15 bases between. This record comes from a study of CD8+CD57+ T cells in acquired aplastic anemia. Overall study: When averaged, DNA from sorted CD4+ and CD8+ cells came to 3 to 3.5 ug. Where healthy donors were concerned, CD4+ cells averaged around 11 million reads.

It was genomic DNA that served as the template for profiling TCR beta VDJ and CDR3. TCRdb reprocessed the reads via MiXCR and lists one record per CDR3 protein. The sample holds 90,000 to 120,000 distinct CDR3 sequences, 51% seen once. The chain links TRBV2 to TRBJ2-1; a possible D gene is TRBD2 (5 bases). The sample taken for sequencing was sorted CD4+, CD8+, or CD8+CD57+ T cells (not recorded which) from PBMCs. This clonotype was sampled from a human donor in good health, serving as a control. The CDR3 protein is CASSYDGLGFF. The CDR3 bases are TGTGCCAGCAGCTACGACGGACTGGGGTTCTTC. The full variable domain, rest sourced from reference TRBV2 and TRBJ2-1, is EPEVTQTPSHQVTQMGQEVILRCVPISNHLYFYWYRQILGQKVEFLVSFYNNEISEKSEIFDDQFSVERPDGSNFTLKIRSTKLEDSAMYFCASSYDGLGFFGPGTRLTVL.